These 14 T cell receptor beta chains originate from one sample sequenced in a study of identical twins. TCRdb itself ran the 5' RACE reads through MiXCR, one entry per CDR3 protein. The data contain 600,000 to 700,000 distinct CDR3 sequences, 21% of them singletons. The same sample was also used in a study of T cells expressing NK-cell markers.

Sequencing input: PBMCs. The receptor set was obtained from a woman aged 18 to 35 in good health.

The chain links TRBV7-9 to TRBJ2-7; D possibly corresponds to TRBD1 (5 bases). Trimming pared 4 bases from V and 6 bases from J, leaving 16 bases between. This CDR3 has 14 amino acids. The germline gives CDR1 SEHNR, CDR2 FQNEAQ (reference sequence). This CDR3 reads CASSSHQGRSEQYF. CDR3 nucleotide sequence: TGTGCCAGCAGCTCCCACCAGGGAAGGTCCGAGCAGTACTTC.

The table lists this clonotype with a few counts. The V and J genes are TRBV5-1 and TRBJ2-1; TRBD1 matches at 10 bases. This CDR3 is 14 amino acids long. V gave up 4 bases and J gave up 8 bases; unmatched junction bases: 6. Germline V CDR1 and CDR2: SGHRS, YFSETQ. The CDR3 sequence: CASSQGQGFDEQFF. CDR3 nucleotide sequence: TGCGCCAGCAGCCAGGGACAGGGGTTCGATGAGCAGTTCTTC.

The table lists this clonotype with a few counts. The V gene is TRBV15, the J gene TRBJ2-3; D call uncertain. Trimming pared 3 bases from V and 10 bases from J, leaving 8 bases between. The germline V gene has CDR1 LNHNV and CDR2 YYDKDF (reference sequence). The CDR3 is 11 residues long. CDR3 sequence (DNA): TGTGCCACCAGCAGGGACGCGGCGCAGTATTTT. Translated: CATSRDAAQYF.

There are a few counts of this clonotype. The chain uses TRBV7-9 and TRBJ2-7; 11 bases align to TRBD2. This CDR3 is 14 amino acids long. CDR1 is SEHNR, CDR2 FQNEAQ, per germline (reference sequence). The trim removed 4 bases at V and 7 bases at J, leaving 6 bases unmatched. The CDR3 DNA reads as TGTGCCAGCAGCTATAGCGGGAGGGCCCAAGAGCAGTACTTC. Protein sequence: CASSYSGRAQEQYF.

The V and J genes are TRBV5-1 and TRBJ2-1; 8 nucleotides align to TRBD2. The V and J ends lost 0 bases and 7 bases, in that order; junction bases with no gene match: 9. CDR1 is SGHRS, CDR2 YFSETQ, per germline. This CDR3 has 16 amino acids. The CDR3 protein is CASSLVLGTSRNEQFF. The CDR3 DNA reads TGCGCCAGCAGCTTGGTCTTAGGGACTAGTCGGAATGAGCAGTTCTTC.

In this sample, this clonotype turned up many times. This rearrangement joins TRBV29-1 to TRBJ1-1; D remains ambiguous. This CDR3 is 11 amino acids long. Germline assignment: CDR1 SQVTM and CDR2 ANQGSEA. V was shortened by 6 bases and J by 8 bases, with 13 bases between the two germline ends. Here the CDR3 reads CSVTDLPEAFF. CDR3 nucleotide sequence: TGCAGCGTAACAGACCTCCCCGAAGCTTTCTTT.

This clonotype was found many times. The chain combines TRBV10-1 with TRBJ2-3, with D tentatively TRBD1 (5 bases). CDR1 and CDR2 (germline): WNHNN, SYGVQD (reference sequence). V was clipped by 2 bases and J by 2 bases, with 8 bases between them. The CDR3 runs 14 residues. CDR3 sequence reads: CASSEGQNTDTQYF. CDR3 nucleotides: TGCGCCAGCAGTGAGGGACAAAACACAGATACGCAGTATTTT.

The J gene is TRBJ2-1, the V gene TRBV20-1, with D uncertain. Germline CDR1 reads DFQATT; CDR2 reads SNEGSKA (reference sequence). This CDR3 contains 15 residues. Between the trimmed V and J ends, which lost 5 bases and 4 bases, there was a span of 18 bases. The CDR3 coding sequence is TGCAGTGCTCACTCGAGGCGGAGCTATTACAATGAGCAGTTCTTC. It specifies CSAHSRRSYYNEQFF.

This clonotype was detected ten times or more. This chain uses TRBV20-1 with TRBJ2-7; TRBD1 might be the D (6 bases). Trimming removed 6 bases from V and 4 bases from J, with 10 bases in between. CDR3 size: 11 residues. The germline gives CDR1 DFQATT, CDR2 SNEGSKA (reference sequence). The CDR3 DNA is TGCAGTGCGCCTCAGGGGTACGAGCAGTACTTC. Residues: CSAPQGYEQYF.

This clonotype was seen repeatedly, ten times or more. The chain has TRBV29-1 and TRBJ1-1; D remains ambiguous. Germline CDR1 is SQVTM and CDR2 is ANQGSEA. The CDR3 has 12 residues. The V and J ends lost 3 bases and 3 bases respectively, with 8 bases between them. Written as DNA, the CDR3 is TGCAGCGTTGATAGACACTACACTGAAGCTTTCTTT. It translates to CSVDRHYTEAFF.

The table lists this clonotype with a few counts. This chain connects TRBV29-1 to TRBJ2-3, with 11 bases identical to TRBD2. Germline V gene sequence: CDR1 SQVTM, CDR2 ANQGSEA. Trimming took 4 bases from V and 2 from J; bases not matched to a gene: 5. The CDR3 is made up of 15 amino acids. As DNA, the CDR3 is TGCAGCGTTGCCACTAGCGGGGGATACACAGATACGCAGTATTTT. Protein: CSVATSGGYTDTQYF.

This clonotype was counted a few times. The V gene is TRBV29-1, the J gene TRBJ2-7; no reliable D call. The CDR3 has 12 amino acids. Germline V gene data show CDR1 as SQVTM and CDR2 as ANQGSEA. V lost 6 bases to trimming and J lost 0 bases, with 9 bases between them. CDR3 coding DNA: TGCAGCGTACAGACGGACTCCTACGAGCAGTACTTC. Translated: CSVQTDSYEQYF.

This sequence joins TRBV12-3 or TRBV12-4 and TRBJ2-7; D uncertain. The CDR3 spans 15 residues. With 5 bases removed from V and 5 bases from J, the gap between germline ends came to 19 bases. CDR3 nucleotides: TGTGCCAGCAGTCCTCAAGGATTGCGTGGAAACGAGCAGTACTTC. Translating it yields CASSPQGLRGNEQYF.

This clonotype has more than one count but fewer than ten. V is TRBV7-2 and J is TRBJ2-7; TRBD2 matches 10 bases. This CDR3 has 13 residues. Germline V CDR1 and CDR2: SGHTA, FQGNSA. V gave up 6 bases and J gave up 7 bases; unmatched junction bases: 6. DNA of the CDR3: TGTGCCAGCAGTACGGTAGCGGGAGGAGAGCAGTACTTC. This encodes CASSTVAGGEQYF.